Presented here are 20 T cell receptor beta chains from one specimen sequenced in a study of cytomegalovirus exposure and HLA in healthy donors. The study ran its PCR with 60 Vbeta and 13 Jbeta primers. Using immunoSEQ multiplex PCR, the repertoire was profiled, and TCRdb retains in-frame clones only, with some absent. Found here are over 90,000 clones, approximately 76% of them singletons; the top ten hold around 20%. Sequenced: PBMCs. Source of these receptors: a woman aged 60-75 years in good health and CMV-seropositive.

The genes are TRBV28 and TRBJ2-7, with 8 bases fitting TRBD1. Trimming removed 6 bases from V and 2 bases from J; junction bases left unmatched: 3. Germline V gene data show CDR1 as MDHEN and CDR2 as SYDVKM. CDR3 size: 13 residues. In nucleotides, the CDR3 is TGTGCCAGCAGGCGGACAGGGACCTACGAGCAGTACTTC. It encodes CASRRTGTYEQYF. Combining the CDR3 with reference TRBV28 and TRBJ2-7 gives the whole variable domain DVKVTQSSRYLVKRTGEKVFLECVQDMDHENMFWYRQDPGLGLRLIYFSYDVKMKEKGDIPEGYSVSREKKERFSLILESASTNQTSMYLCASRRTGTYEQYFGPGTRLTVT.

This clone turned up a few times. This chain links TRBV29-1 with TRBJ1-6; TRBD1 matches 8 bases. Germline CDR1 and CDR2: SQVTM and ANQGSEA. Trimming took 4 bases from V and 9 from J; bases not matched to a gene: 11. CDR3 length equals 15 residues. The CDR3 here is CSVALERDRSSPLHF. The CDR3 bases are TGCAGCGTTGCCTTGGAACGGGACAGGTCTTCACCCCTCCACTTT.

V is TRBV30 and J is TRBJ1-3; D ambiguous. Germline CDR1 reads GTSNPN; CDR2 reads SVGIG (reference sequence). The CDR3 loop spans 13 amino acids. V shed 3 bases and J shed 1 base, with 7 bases lying between them. CDR3 bases: TGTGCCTGGAGCCCAGGATCTGGAAACACCATATATTTT. As protein: CAWSPGSGNTIYF.

The table lists this clone with a few counts. The chain's CDR3 is CATCPGSKSYEQYF. In nucleotides, the CDR3 is TGTGCCACCTGTCCGGGGAGTAAGTCCTACGAGCAGTACTTC. The chain uses TRBV10-3 and TRBJ2-7, with a weak D call TRBD2 (5 bases). Germline CDR1 and CDR2: ENHRY and SYGVKD. Trimming removed 10 bases from V and 1 base from J, with 17 bases in between. CDR3 length: 14 amino acids.

The chain combines TRBV29-1 with TRBJ2-1; D is undetermined. CDR1 and CDR2 (germline): SQVTM, ANQGSEA. The CDR3 runs 11 residues. V was pared by 4 bases and J by 9 bases, with 10 bases between. The CDR3 nucleotides are TGCAGCGTTGGTCACAGCAGTGAGCAGTTCTTC. Protein: CSVGHSSEQFF.

The chain carries TRBV28 and TRBJ2-1, with unresolved D. The V end lost 5 bases, the J end lost 1 base, and 12 bases lay between the germline ends. The germline CDR1 and CDR2 sequences are MDHEN and SYDVKM. CDR3 length equals 15 residues. CDR3 nucleotides: TGTGCCAGCAGTCCCCGGGTACCTTCCTACAATGAGCAGTTCTTC. This codes for CASSPRVPSYNEQFF.

This clone appeared a few times. The chain combines TRBV10-1 with TRBJ1-1; the D is unclear. V lost 8 bases and J lost 1, with 11 bases in between. This CDR3 is 13 amino acids long. The V gene's germline CDR1 is WNHNN and CDR2 SYGVQD (reference sequence). The CDR3 reads CASSLGRNTEAFF. For the CDR3, the DNA is TGCGCCAGCTCCCTAGGAAGGAACACTGAAGCTTTCTTT.

The V call is TRBV9, the J call TRBJ2-3; D uncertain. The germline V and J ends were trimmed by 0 bases and 0 bases, with 8 bases remaining between them. CDR3 length: 15 residues. Per the germline V gene, CDR1 is SGDLS and CDR2 is YYNGEE. The CDR3 is CASSVDQLSTDTQYF. DNA of the CDR3: TGTGCCAGCAGCGTAGACCAGTTGAGCACAGATACGCAGTATTTT.

The CDR3 sequence is CASSQGGDTHAFF. Here the CDR3 DNA reads TGTGCCAGCAGCCAGGGCGGGGATACCCATGCTTTCTTT. This chain joins TRBV4-2 and TRBJ1-1; no firm D call. This CDR3 has 13 residues. Looked up from germline, CDR1 is LGHNA and CDR2 is YNFKEQ. Trimming stripped 3 bases from V and 11 bases from J, with 16 bases between.

The chain carries TRBV7-2 and TRBJ2-6; tentatively, D is TRBD2 (5 bases). This CDR3 has 14 amino acids. Germline CDR1 and CDR2: SGHTA and FQGNSA. Deletions cut 5 bases from V and 4 bases from J, with 9 bases between. The CDR3 here is CASSLPGGANVLTF. The CDR3 DNA sequence: TGTGCCAGCAGCCTTCCGGGGGGGGCCAACGTCCTGACTTTC.

The chain links TRBV5-4 to TRBJ2-7; 10 positions match TRBD1. The CDR3 sequence is 15 residues long. Germline assignment: CDR1 SGHNT and CDR2 YYREEE (reference sequence). V shed 4 bases and J 2 bases; nucleotides not matched to a gene: 6. CDR3 coding DNA: TGTGCCAGCAGCGCGTCCGGGACAGGGGCCTACGAGCAGTACTTC. It yields the protein CASSASGTGAYEQYF.

Here the CDR3 reads CASSFQQVEGGELFF. The CDR3 nucleotides are TGTGCCAGCAGCTTCCAGCAGGTAGAGGGCGGGGAGCTGTTTTTT. The genes are TRBV7-6 and TRBJ2-2; tentative D call: TRBD2 (5 bases). Trimming cost V 3 bases and J 7 bases, with 15 bases left between them. This CDR3 is built from 15 residues. Per the germline V gene, CDR1 is SGHVS and CDR2 is FNYEAQ.

V is TRBV19 and J is TRBJ1-2; D uncertain. This CDR3 is built from 13 residues. The V and J ends lost 5 bases and 8 bases respectively, with 15 bases between them. CDR1 is LNHDA, CDR2 SQIVND, per germline (reference sequence). The CDR3 reads CASSSLAHLGYTF. DNA for the CDR3: TGTGCCAGTAGTTCCCTGGCCCATTTGGGCTACACCTTC. The full variable domain, with the rest looked up from reference TRBV19 and TRBJ1-2, is DGGITQSPKYLFRKEGQNVTLSCEQNLNHDAMYWYRQDPGQGLRLIYYSQIVNDFQKGDIAEGYSVSREKKESFPLTVTSAQKNPTAFYLCASSSLAHLGYTFGSGTRLTVV.

This sequence joins TRBV29-1 and TRBJ2-2, with 7 bases identical to TRBD2. Germline V gene data show CDR1 as SQVTM and CDR2 as ANQGSEA. CDR3 length: 14 residues. V shed 4 bases, J shed 1 base, and the junction held 3 bases outside the gene matches. The chain's CDR3 is CSVGSGVNTGELFF. CDR3 bases: TGCAGCGTTGGGAGCGGGGTGAACACCGGGGAGCTGTTTTTT.

In its sample, this clone was seen a few times. V and J are TRBV6-1 and TRBJ2-3; no clear D. This CDR3 is 12 amino acids long. The V end was cut by 5 bases, the J end by 0 bases, with 3 bases between. Germline-derived CDR1 and CDR2 are MNHNS and SASEGT. CDR3 amino acids: CASSPSTDTQYF. The CDR3 nucleotides are TGTGCCAGCAGTCCTAGCACAGATACGCAGTATTTT.

The rearrangement uses TRBV6-5 and TRBJ1-1; D is undetermined. Germline assignment: CDR1 MNHEY and CDR2 SVGAGI. The V gene lost 8 bases and the J gene lost 0 bases, with 7 bases spanning the gap. This CDR3 region has 12 residues. The CDR3 DNA reads TGTGCCAGCGGAACAGTGAACACTGAAGCTTTCTTT. It specifies CASGTVNTEAFF.

This rearrangement joins TRBV7-6 to TRBJ2-1; TRBD2 matches 9 bases. J was trimmed by 4 bases and V by 5 bases; bases with no gene match: 6. Germline values: CDR1 SGHVS, CDR2 FNYEAQ. The CDR3 spans 15 residues. In DNA form, the CDR3 reads TGTGCCAGCAGCGCGGGGGGGACACGATACAATGAGCAGTTCTTC. Its translation: CASSAGGTRYNEQFF.

Comment on this clone: The sample contains more than one DNA sequence encoding this CDR3. The chain couples TRBV5-1 to TRBJ1-2; 8 bases agree with TRBD1. CDR1 and CDR2 from the germline V gene are SGHRS and YFSETQ. CDR3 length equals 14 residues. V trimming: 0 bases; J trimming: 4 bases; junction bases outside the gene matches: 2. CDR3 sequence reads: CASSLGQGSYGYTF. DNA for the CDR3: TGCGCCAGCAGCTTGGGACAGGGGTCCTATGGCTACACCTTC. The whole variable domain, filled in from reference TRBV5-1 and TRBJ1-2, reads KAGVTQTPRYLIKTRGQQVTLSCSPISGHRSVSWYQQTPGQGLQFLFEYFSETQRNKGNFPGRFSGRQFSNSRSEMNVSTLELGDSALYLCASSLGQGSYGYTFGSGTRLTVV.

DNA of the CDR3: TGTGCCAGCAGTTTCTTCACGGGTGGGAGGGCCTACGAGCAGTACTTC. As protein: CASSFFTGGRAYEQYF. The V call is TRBV27, the J call TRBJ2-5, with TRBD2 matching over 7 bases. The closer fit of TRBJ2-7 to the DNA end suggests the J call may be wrong. CDR1 and CDR2 (germline): MNHEY, SMNVEV (reference sequence). The CDR3 runs to 16 residues.

This clone was seen a few times. The chain is built from TRBV2 and TRBJ2-7, with a tentative D call TRBD1 (6 bases). The CDR3 contains 13 residues. CDR1 and CDR2 (germline): SNHLY, FYNNEI. V was trimmed by 6 bases and J by 6 bases, leaving 15 bases between them. The CDR3 here is CASRGTTVGEQYF. The CDR3 bases are TGTGCCAGCAGAGGGACAACCGTGGGCGAGCAGTACTTC.